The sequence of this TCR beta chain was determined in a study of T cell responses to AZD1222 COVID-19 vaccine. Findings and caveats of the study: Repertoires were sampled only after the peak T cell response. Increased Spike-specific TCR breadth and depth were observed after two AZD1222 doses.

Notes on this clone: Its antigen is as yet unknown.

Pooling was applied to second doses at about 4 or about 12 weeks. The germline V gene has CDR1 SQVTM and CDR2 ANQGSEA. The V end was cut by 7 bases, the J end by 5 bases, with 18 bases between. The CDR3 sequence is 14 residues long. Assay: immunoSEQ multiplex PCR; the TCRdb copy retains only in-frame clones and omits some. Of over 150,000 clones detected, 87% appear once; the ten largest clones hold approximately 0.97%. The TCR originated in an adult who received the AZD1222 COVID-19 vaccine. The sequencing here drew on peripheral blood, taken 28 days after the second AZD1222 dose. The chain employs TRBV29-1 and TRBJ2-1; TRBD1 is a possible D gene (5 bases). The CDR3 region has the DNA TGCAGCGGACGGCTGGGGCGGATTAACAATGAGCAGTTCTTC. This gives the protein CSGRLGRINNEQFF.